Listed here are 23 T cell receptor beta chains from one sample, sequenced in a study of blood T cells in healthy people across ages. Using a J-beta primer mix together with a sample-barcoded 5' primer, a second PCR was run for roughly 7 to 12 cycles. TCRdb reanalysed the 5' RACE reads using MiXCR and keeps one entry per CDR3 protein. Of about 770,000 distinct CDR3 sequences in the sample, around two fifths were seen once. The specimen was blood. The receptors were gathered from a man in his sixties in good health.

The J gene is TRBJ2-7, the V gene TRBV29-1; D is ambiguous. The germline CDR1 and CDR2 sequences are SQVTM and ANQGSEA. V lost 4 bases, J lost 9 bases, and 16 bases lay in between. This CDR3 has 12 residues. This CDR3 is CSVGTSPERQYF. CDR3 coding DNA: TGCAGCGTTGGAACATCTCCTGAGCGGCAGTACTTC.

This clonotype was counted only a few times. This chain joins TRBV9 and TRBJ1-1; TRBD1 is a possible D gene (5 bases). Trimming took 2 bases from V and 7 from J, leaving 12 bases between them. The CDR3 is 13 amino acids. Germline V gives CDR1 SGDLS, CDR2 YYNGEE. As DNA, the CDR3 is TGTGCCAGCAGCGTTCAGGGACCGGGTGAAGCTTTCTTT. This encodes CASSVQGPGEAFF. Supplemented by reference TRBV9 and TRBJ1-1, the full variable domain reads DSGVTQTPKHLITATGQRVTLRCSPRSGDLSVYWYQQSLDQGLQFLIQYYNGEERAKGNILERFSAQQFPDLHSELNLSSLELGDSALYFCASSVQGPGEAFFGQGTRLTVV.

V usage is TRBV27 and J usage is TRBJ1-1; D is ambiguous. This CDR3 has 13 residues. Germline values: CDR1 MNHEY, CDR2 SMNVEV (reference sequence). The V gene lost 5 bases and the J gene lost 4 bases, with 11 bases spanning the gap. The CDR3 nucleotides are TGTGCCAGCAGTGTTTCTCCAGGCACTGAAGCTTTCTTT. Its translation is CASSVSPGTEAFF.

J is TRBJ2-5 and V is TRBV27; 8 bases agree with TRBD2. Germline CDR1 and CDR2: MNHEY and SMNVEV (reference sequence). This CDR3 spans 15 amino acids. Trimming cost V 4 bases and J 5 bases; bases outside gene matches: 9. DNA for the CDR3: TGTGCCAGCAGTTCAGGCGGGGGGCGCGCTGAGACCCAGTACTTC. It yields the protein CASSSGGGRAETQYF.

This rearrangement joins TRBV20-1 to TRBJ2-7; 8 bases are shared with TRBD2. CDR3 size: 14 residues. CDR1 DFQATT and CDR2 SNEGSKA come from the germline V gene (reference sequence). J was trimmed by 0 bases and V by 5 bases; bases with no gene match: 6. CDR3 protein: CSAHLAGNSYEQYF. CDR3 nucleotide sequence: TGCAGTGCTCACCTAGCGGGCAACTCCTACGAGCAGTACTTC.

The chain is built from TRBV4-3 and TRBJ2-2; the D is unclear. The V and J ends lost 0 bases and 4 bases respectively, with 15 bases between them. The CDR3 loop spans 17 amino acids. Per the germline V gene, CDR1 is LGHNA and CDR2 is YSLEER. The DNA for the CDR3 is TGCGCCAGCAGCCAAGAGGTGCTCGGGTGGCTCACCGGGGAGCTGTTTTTT. As protein: CASSQEVLGWLTGELFF.

J is TRBJ1-1 and V is TRBV4-3; tentative D call: TRBD1 (5 bases). Trimming took off 4 bases at V and 6 bases at J, with 12 bases between the two ends. The CDR3 is made up of 13 amino acids. The V gene's germline CDR1 is LGHNA and CDR2 YSLEER. CDR3 DNA: TGCGCCAGCAGCCCCCAGGGTTGGGCTGAAGCTTTCTTT. Its protein product is CASSPQGWAEAFF.

This sequence joins TRBV4-3 and TRBJ1-2; D is uncertain. The CDR3 is 16 amino acids. Looked up from germline, CDR1 is LGHNA and CDR2 is YSLEER. The V gene lost 0 bases and the J gene lost 4 bases, with 15 bases spanning the gap. The CDR3 coding sequence is TGCGCCAGCAGCCAAGAGACGGCAGTGCGGACCTATGGCTACACCTTC. It yields the protein CASSQETAVRTYGYTF.

The V and J genes are TRBV7-9 and TRBJ1-2; D gene unclear. The CDR3 loop spans 15 amino acids. Trimming cost V 4 bases and J 4 bases, with 16 bases left between them. Germline V gives CDR1 SEHNR, CDR2 FQNEAQ (reference sequence). In nucleotides, the CDR3 is TGTGCCAGCAGCTCCCAAGGACCCGGGCCCTATGGCTACACCTTC. Protein product: CASSSQGPGPYGYTF.

Remarks on this clonotype: Since a much larger clone is just one base distant, this may be a read error. The chain recombines TRBV4-3 with TRBJ2-6, with D tentatively TRBD1 (5 bases). Germline V CDR1 and CDR2: LGHNA, YSLEER. The CDR3 loop spans 15 amino acids. The CDR3 loop is CASSQDPSGATVLTF. DNA of the CDR3: TGCGCCAGCAGCCAAGATCCCTCTGGGGCCACCGTCCTGACTTTC.

This chain links TRBV4-3 with TRBJ2-6; D not resolved. The CDR3 has 14 residues. The germline V and J ends were trimmed by 0 bases and 4 bases, with 4 bases remaining between them. Looked up from germline, CDR1 is LGHNA and CDR2 is YSLEER. The CDR3 DNA reads TGCGCCAGCAGCCAAGACGGCGGGGCCAACGTCCTGACTTTC. Translated: CASSQDGGANVLTF.

The V and J genes are TRBV20-1 and TRBJ2-7, with no clear D. Trimming took 5 bases from V and 0 from J, leaving 14 bases between them. The CDR3 runs to 14 residues. Per germline, CDR1 DFQATT and CDR2 SNEGSKA (reference sequence). DNA of the CDR3: TGCAGTGCTCAGACACAGCTAAACTCCTACGAGCAGTACTTC. Protein: CSAQTQLNSYEQYF.

CDR3 nucleotides: TGTGCCAGCAGCCTTTACTTAGTAGATACGCAGTATTTT. As protein: CASSLYLVDTQYF. The J gene is TRBJ2-3, the V gene TRBV7-9; D not certain. The CDR3 has 13 amino acids. Trimming shortened V by 5 bases and J by 5 bases, and 11 bases separated the two germline ends. Looked up from germline, CDR1 is SEHNR and CDR2 is FQNEAQ (reference sequence).

The chain recombines TRBV20-1 with TRBJ2-2; 8 bases fit TRBD2. This CDR3 is built from 13 residues. In germline, CDR1 is DFQATT, CDR2 SNEGSKA (reference sequence). V lost 5 bases, J lost 4 bases, and 3 bases stayed unmatched. The CDR3: CSASRGGTGELFF. CDR3 nucleotide sequence: TGCAGTGCTTCCCGGGGGGGCACCGGGGAGCTGTTTTTT.

The chain carries TRBV11-2 and TRBJ2-1; D is unclear. CDR3 length: 12 amino acids. From germline, CDR1 is SGHAT and CDR2 FQNNGV. Trimming pared 1 base from V and 12 bases from J, leaving 10 bases between. CDR3 DNA sequence: TGTGCCAGCAGCTTAGTTCCTCGCGGGCAGTTCTTC. Its protein product is CASSLVPRGQFF.

The sample holds one count of this clonotype. The chain recombines TRBV20-1 with TRBJ2-3, with TRBD2 identical over 8 bases. Trimming removed 5 bases from V and 6 bases from J; junction bases left unmatched: 13. Germline CDR1 DFQATT, CDR2 SNEGSKA (reference sequence). This CDR3 contains 15 residues. The CDR3 reads CSAERGTSYTDTQYF. The CDR3 bases are TGCAGTGCTGAGAGGGGGACTAGTTATACGGATACGCAGTATTTT.

The chain employs TRBV14 and TRBJ2-7; D unresolved. The CDR3 length is 14 residues. V was shortened by 3 bases and J by 2 bases, with 11 bases between the two germline ends. CDR1 SGHDN and CDR2 FVKESK come from the germline V gene. Here the CDR3 DNA reads TGTGCCAGCAGCCAGGATGGTATCACCTACGAGCAGTACTTC. Protein: CASSQDGITYEQYF.

This clonotype occurred a few times. The V and J genes are TRBV4-1 and TRBJ2-3, with TRBD1 as a possible D gene (6 bases). The CDR3 spans 15 residues. The V end lost 2 bases, the J end lost 0 bases, and 9 bases lay between the germline ends. Germline-derived CDR1 and CDR2 are MGHRA and YSYEKL. CDR3 amino acids: CASSQTQGSTDTQYF. In nucleotides, the CDR3 is TGCGCCAGCAGCCAAACCCAGGGGAGCACAGATACGCAGTATTTT.

In its sample, this clonotype was seen a few times. V and J are TRBV4-1 and TRBJ2-1; D may be TRBD1 or TRBD2 (5 bases each). There are 15 residues in the CDR3. V shed 1 base and J shed 5 bases, with 12 bases lying between them. CDR1 MGHRA and CDR2 YSYEKL come from the germline V gene. CDR3 sequence: CASSQGRVDNNEQFF. CDR3 sequence (DNA): TGCGCCAGCAGCCAAGGGCGGGTGGACAACAATGAGCAGTTCTTC.

This chain connects TRBV11-2 to TRBJ2-5; TRBD1 agrees at 10 bases. The J call may be mistaken, given a closer DNA end match to TRBJ2-7. CDR1 and CDR2 from the germline V gene are SGHAT and FQNNGV. The CDR3 is 17 residues long. CDR3: CASSLDAPGQGFYEQYF. The CDR3 DNA reads TGTGCCAGCAGCTTAGACGCGCCGGGACAGGGGTTTTACGAGCAGTACTTC.

This clonotype was picked up a small number of times. This chain uses TRBV11-2 with TRBJ1-2; no reliable D call. The germline V gene encodes CDR1 SGHAT and CDR2 FQNNGV. Deletions cut 1 base from V and 0 bases from J, with 9 bases between. The CDR3 runs to 15 residues. The CDR3, as DNA: TGTGCCAGCAGCTTAGCATCAGACGCTAACTATGGCTACACCTTC. Translating it yields CASSLASDANYGYTF.

This chain joins TRBV7-2 and TRBJ2-4; 7 bases are a match to TRBD1. TRBJ2-7 explains the end of the DNA better; the J call may be wrong. The germline V gene has CDR1 SGHTA and CDR2 FQGNSA. The CDR3 spans 15 residues. The CDR3 sequence is CASSLMGTDSYEQYF. The CDR3 region has the DNA TGTGCCAGCAGCTTAATGGGGACAGATTCTTACGAGCAGTACTTC.

The V call is TRBV6-2 or TRBV6-3, the J call TRBJ1-2, with 7 bases matching TRBD1. The V gene end was trimmed by 2 bases and the J gene end by 4 bases; junction bases not matched to a gene: 10. This CDR3 has 16 residues. CDR1 is MNHEY and CDR2 is SVGEGT in the germline V gene. The CDR3 protein is CASSYRRTGASYGYTF. DNA for the CDR3: TGTGCCAGCAGTTACAGGCGGACAGGCGCCTCCTATGGCTACACCTTC.